These 8 T cell receptor beta chains share one sample of origin, sequenced in a study of technical replicates of blood from several donors. Using immunoSEQ multiplex PCR, the repertoire was profiled, and TCRdb retains in-frame clones only, with some absent. The table has almost 90,000 clones, around 96% seen once; the top ten hold about 0.25%. What was sequenced was T cells isolated from PBMCs. The receptor set was obtained from a human donor in good health.

The chain links TRBV7-9 to TRBJ2-7; TRBD1 is a possible D gene (5 bases). The CDR3 spans 14 residues. Trimming took 1 base from V and 2 from J, leaving 9 bases between them. CDR1 is SEHNR, CDR2 FQNEAQ, per germline (reference sequence). Here the CDR3 reads CASSLVSGPYEQYF. CDR3 coding DNA: TGTGCCAGCAGCTTAGTCTCAGGGCCCTACGAGCAGTACTTC.

The gene calls are TRBV7-9 and TRBJ2-2; 10 positions match TRBD1. The CDR3 runs 16 residues. V trimming: 1 base; J trimming: 4 bases; junction bases outside the gene matches: 3. Germline CDR1 reads SEHNR; CDR2 reads FQNEAQ (reference sequence). The CDR3 loop is CASSLEGQGGTGELFF. CDR3 bases: TGTGCCAGCAGCTTAGAAGGACAGGGGGGCACCGGGGAGCTGTTTTTT. Full variable domain (remainder filled in from reference TRBV7-9 and TRBJ2-2): DTGVSQNPRHKITKRGQNVTFRCDPISEHNRLYWYRQTLGQGPEFLTYFQNEAQLEKSRLLSDRFSAERPKGSFSTLEIQRTEQGDSAMYLCASSLEGQGGTGELFFGEGSRLTVL.

This sequence joins TRBV14 and TRBJ2-7; D unclear. V lost 3 bases, J lost 5 bases, and 14 bases lay in between. This CDR3 spans 14 amino acids. Germline lookup yields CDR1 SGHDN and CDR2 FVKESK. In nucleotides, the CDR3 is TGTGCCAGCAGCCATAAAAGCCCCGTGGACGAGCAGTACTTC. Residues: CASSHKSPVDEQYF.

The V call is TRBV4-2, the J call TRBJ2-6; D unclear. The CDR3 covers 17 residues. V was cut by 0 bases and J by 2 bases, with 11 bases left in between. Germline-derived CDR1 and CDR2 are LGHNA and YNFKEQ. The CDR3: CASSQDYRSAGANVLTF. The CDR3 DNA is TGTGCCAGCAGCCAAGATTATAGGAGCGCTGGGGCCAACGTCCTGACTTTC.

The V and J genes are TRBV7-9 and TRBJ1-2, with D perhaps TRBD1 (6 bases). Per the germline V gene, CDR1 is SEHNR and CDR2 is FQNEAQ (reference sequence). This CDR3 region has 14 residues. Between the trimmed V and J ends, which lost 1 base and 4 bases, there was a span of 10 bases. CDR3 coding DNA: TGTGCCAGCAGCTTAGGGGGGCGCGGCTATGGCTACACCTTC. It specifies CASSLGGRGYGYTF.

The rearrangement links TRBV6-5 to TRBJ2-1; 7 bases map to TRBD1. Unmatched junction bases numbered 4, after V lost 6 bases and J lost 8 bases. The CDR3 consists of 12 residues. The germline gives CDR1 MNHEY, CDR2 SVGAGI. The CDR3 DNA reads as TGTGCCAGCAGCCTAACAGGGGATGAGCAGTTCTTC. This gives the protein CASSLTGDEQFF.

The chain combines TRBV5-1 with TRBJ2-1; 7 bases match TRBD1. Germline CDR1 SGHRS, CDR2 YFSETQ. V shed 0 bases and J 8 bases; nucleotides not matched to a gene: 5. This CDR3 is 14 amino acids long. The CDR3 DNA is TGCGCCAGCAGCTTGGGACAGGGTGTGGATGAGCAGTTCTTC. Translating it yields CASSLGQGVDEQFF. The entire variable domain, with the rest obtained from reference TRBV5-1 and TRBJ2-1, is as follows: KAGVTQTPRYLIKTRGQQVTLSCSPISGHRSVSWYQQTPGQGLQFLFEYFSETQRNKGNFPGRFSGRQFSNSRSEMNVSTLELGDSALYLCASSLGQGVDEQFFGPGTRLTVL.

The rearrangement links TRBV27 to TRBJ1-5; D gene unclear. Trimming removed 2 bases from V and 2 bases from J, with 10 bases in between. The CDR3 sequence is 15 residues long. Per germline, CDR1 MNHEY and CDR2 SMNVEV (reference sequence). The CDR3: CASSLGHMRNQPQHF. CDR3 DNA: TGTGCCAGCAGTTTAGGGCATATGCGCAATCAGCCCCAGCATTTT.